The clone carrying this TCR beta chain was observed a few times. Antigen specificity is unknown. This PCR relied on a set of 60 Vbeta primers and 13 Jbeta primers. Libraries were prepared by immunoSEQ multiplex PCR; TCRdb keeps only in-frame clonotypes and omits some of them. The table includes 150,000 to 200,000 clones, approximately 71% detected once. The data were obtained in a study of cytomegalovirus exposure and HLA in healthy donors. Study-level findings and limits: A later analysis reportedly found that, within productive TCRs, an Asian-associated ancestry cluster had fewer N-insertions than the mean observed across the approximately 700 donors. A later analysis by the authors found several of the most significant clusters apparently linked to common viral pathogens. Most TCR sequences showed up rarely, but some public TCRs showed up in many donors.

Germline CDR1 reads SGHDN; CDR2 reads FVKESK. With V trimmed by 4 bases and J by 5 bases, 10 bases remained unmatched. CDR3 length: 17 amino acids. The donors, nominally healthy at sampling, likely had unrecorded immune exposures. Specimen: PBMCs. This TCR derives from a woman in her forties in good health and CMV-seropositive. The chain is built from TRBV14 and TRBJ2-5; 13 bases agree with TRBD2. The DNA for the CDR3 is TGTGCCAGCAGCCTGGGACTAGCGGGAAATTTTGCCGAGACCCAGTACTTC. This translates into CASSLGLAGNFAETQYF.